The subject of this entry is one T cell receptor beta chain. There is no known antigen for this receptor. No base quality values were provided; no much bigger clone lies one nucleotide off. Each collaborating institution followed its own protocols to collect whole blood in K2EDTA tubes. For TCRbeta analysis, collaborators shipped samples as frozen whole blood, isolated PBMCs, or DNA extracted from either of those sample types. TCRbeta CDR3 regions were amplified from genomic DNA by means of the immunoSEQ Assay, a bias-controlled multiplex PCR. Per the original workflow: The number of nucleated cells in each sample was estimated from the amplification of reference gene primers within the assay. To quantify the absolute abundance of each unique TCRbeta CDR3 rearrangement, sequence reads were collapsed and filtered. For each sample, productive Simpson clonality was calculated as the square root of Simpson's diversity index over productive rearrangements. TCRdb provides this immuneACCESS table in a form limited to in-frame rearrangements. Some clones are lacking; in checked studies, under half of them reflect an unresolved V gene, and why the rest are absent is not known. D and trimming come from the DNA, and the V and J calls and clone size come from that table. The sample has about 190,000 clones on record, 80% to 90% of them singletons. In total, the top ten clones hold approximately 2.3% of the sample.

This sample is part of a study of blood T cell repertoires in COVID-19 (dated by TCRdb to 2019 to 2021). Regarding the complete study: The collaborator samples originated in the United States, Italy and Spain and spanned the acute and convalescent phases of COVID-19. The samples were drawn from the first 160 participants of the ongoing ImmuneRACE study and from more than 1,000 subjects provided by 6 global collaborators. A freely available public database, intended as a resource for researchers studying the immune response to SARS-CoV-2, is where the repertoires were released. The prospective study material was composed of cDNA or gDNA derived from T cells, B-cell-depleted T cells, or PBMCs. Nearly every sample came with metadata listing a de-identified subject ID, COVID-19 status, age in years and sex. The dataset comprised deeply sampled blood TCRbeta repertoires from subjects exposed to, actively infected with, or recovered from COVID-19. Where available, HLA class I and class II types were taken from metadata supplied by the sample provider and were not determined by assay-based typing. General study outcomes and caveats: How much clinical and demographic metadata was included differed by source and by participant, and the metadata was provided uncurated.

This receptor was taken from an older man with active or convalescent COVID-19. What was sequenced was peripheral blood.

CDR3 protein: CASSYPDNEQFF. The DNA is TGTGCCAGCAGTTACCCCGACAATGAGCAGTTCTTC. The sequence is built from TRBV6-2 or TRBV6-3 and TRBJ2-1, with the D segment identity uncertain. Reading from cysteine to phenylalanine, the CDR3 counts 12 amino acids. The read is trimmed to its CDR3 DNA, 36 bases read in frame from base 1. The germline V gene gives CDR1 as MNHEY and CDR2 as SVGEGT. Relative to germline, V is 2 bases shorter and J is 5 bases shorter, with 4 bases between their ends.